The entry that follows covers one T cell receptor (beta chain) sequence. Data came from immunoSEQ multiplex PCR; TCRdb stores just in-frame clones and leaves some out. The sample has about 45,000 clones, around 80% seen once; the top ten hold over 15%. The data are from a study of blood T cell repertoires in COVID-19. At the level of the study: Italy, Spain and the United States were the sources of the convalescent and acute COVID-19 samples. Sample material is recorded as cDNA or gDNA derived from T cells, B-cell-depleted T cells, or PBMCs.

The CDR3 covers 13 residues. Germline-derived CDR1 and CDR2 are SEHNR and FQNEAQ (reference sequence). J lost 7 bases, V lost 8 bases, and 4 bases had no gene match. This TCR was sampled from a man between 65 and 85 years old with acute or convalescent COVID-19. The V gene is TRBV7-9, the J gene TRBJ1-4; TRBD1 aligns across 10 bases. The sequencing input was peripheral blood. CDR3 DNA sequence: TGTGCCAGCGGATGGACAGGGGGTGAAAAACTGTTTTTT. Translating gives CASGWTGGEKLFF.